These T cell receptor beta chains were read from a single sample in a study of cytomegalovirus exposure and HLA in healthy donors. Repertoires were generated with immunoSEQ multiplex PCR, while TCRdb's copy carries only in-frame clones and drops some. The sample shows some 96,000 clones, around 76% of them seen only once. What was sequenced was PBMCs. All receptors derive from a man aged 40-49 years in good health and CMV-seropositive. Both conserved end residues are part of each CDR3. A D gene is named only where the DNA matches it firmly. A clone size is listed for some rows: how often the clone was seen (once, few, many), or a class if it is expanded.

TRBV5-1	TRBJ2-6	TRBD1	few	TGCGCCAGCAGCCCTGGGACAGCTGGGGCCAACGTCCTGACTTTC	CASSPGTAGANVLTF
TRBV7-2	TRBJ2-7	NA	NA	TGTGCCAGCAGCTTAGACGCTGCAGGGTTGGTCTACGAGCAGTACTTC	CASSLDAAGLVYEQYF
TRBV9	TRBJ2-1	TRBD1	NA	TGTGCCAGCAGCGTAGGGGGACAGGGGGACAATGAGCAGTTCTTC	CASSVGGQGDNEQFF
TRBV4-1	TRBJ2-5	TRBD1	NA	TGCGCCAGCAGCCAAGCGGGGACAGGCCAAGAGACCCAGTACTTC	CASSQAGTGQETQYF
TRBV6-1	TRBJ2-7	NA	NA	TGTGCCAGCAGTGAAACTGACTTCTACGAGCAGTACTTC	CASSETDFYEQYF
TRBV5-1	TRBJ2-5	NA	NA	TGCGCCAGCAGCTTGGGGGCGAAAGAGACCCAGTACTTC	CASSLGAKETQYF
TRBV5-6	TRBJ2-5	TRBD2	NA	TGTGCCAGCAGCTACCCCTGGCGGGAGGGCCAGGAGACCCAGTACTTC	CASSYPWREGQETQYF
TRBV29-1	TRBJ2-1	TRBD1	NA	TGCAGCGCGGGACAGGGTGATGAGCAGTTCTTC	CSAGQGDEQFF
TRBV7-9	TRBJ2-5	NA	NA	TGTGCCAGCAGCTGGAGTGAGACCCAGTACTTC	CASSWSETQYF
TRBV5-1	TRBJ2-3	TRBD2	NA	TGCGCCAGCAGCTTTAAACTAGCGGGAGGGGAAAGCACAGATACGCAGTATTTT	CASSFKLAGGESTDTQYF
TRBV9	TRBJ2-1	TRBD2	few	TGTGCCAGCAGCTCCCCTCCGGGAGGGGCGGGGAATGAGCAGTTCTTC	CASSSPPGGAGNEQFF
TRBV5-5	TRBJ1-2	TRBD1	NA	TGTGCCAGCAGCTTGGAGGAGGGGGCAGGGATCTATGGCTACACCTTC	CASSLEEGAGIYGYTF
TRBV19	TRBJ2-7	TRBD1	NA	TGTGCCAGTAGTGGACAGGGCGGAGAGGAGCAGTACTTC	CASSGQGGEEQYF
TRBV5-6	TRBJ2-7	TRBD1	many	TGTGCCAGCAGCTTGGGTAGGGGGCTCGAGCAGTACTTC	CASSLGRGLEQYF
TRBV7-2	TRBJ2-1	TRBD2	NA	TGTGCCAGCAGTTTGCTAGCGGGAGTTGCGTTCTTC	CASSLLAGVAFF
TRBV28	TRBJ2-1	TRBD2	NA	TGTGCCAGCAGTTCCCGGCTAGCGGATAACAATGAGCAGTTCTTC	CASSSRLADNNEQFF
TRBV7-6	TRBJ2-3	TRBD2	NA	TGTGCCAGCAGCTCGATAGCGGGGGGGCCGACAGATACGCAGTATTTT	CASSSIAGGPTDTQYF
TRBV7-8	TRBJ2-1	TRBD1	NA	TGTGCCAGCAGCTTAGCGACAGGGGACCATGAGCAGTTCTTC	CASSLATGDHEQFF
TRBV6-4	TRBJ1-1	TRBD1	once	TGTGCCAGCAGTGACAGTGACAGGACAGGACTGAACACTGAAGCTTTCTTT	CASSDSDRTGLNTEAFF
TRBV5-6	TRBJ2-7	TRBD1	NA	TGTGCCAGCAGCTCCCTAGGGACAGGGGCCTACGAGCAGTACTTC	CASSSLGTGAYEQYF
TRBV25-1	TRBJ2-7	TRBD1	few	TGTGCCAGCAGTGAATACGCACAGGGGATTTACGAGCAGTACTTC	CASSEYAQGIYEQYF
TRBV2	TRBJ1-6	NA	NA	TGTGCCAGCACCGAGGGGGTCTCACCCCTCCACTTT	CASTEGVSPLHF
TRBV11-2	TRBJ2-5	TRBD2	NA	TGTGCCAGCAGCTTCCGTGGACTAGCGGGAGGTGGAGAGACCCAGTACTTC	CASSFRGLAGGGETQYF
TRBV5-1	TRBJ1-6	NA	NA	TGCGCCAGCAGCTCGAATGCCTCACCTGCGGGTCGGACTAGACGGAATTCACCCCTCCACTTT	CASSSNASPAGRTRRNSPLHF
TRBV6-6	TRBJ1-2	NA	few	TGTGCCAGCAGTCGGGACTCTAGCTATGGCTACACCTTC	CASSRDSSYGYTF
TRBV19	TRBJ1-6	NA	NA	TGTGCCAGTAGTATGTTGGGGGGATCTTCACCCCTCCACTTT	CASSMLGGSSPLHF
TRBV5-1	TRBJ2-2	NA	NA	TGCGCCAGCAGCCCCCAGGTTACCGGGGAGCTGTTTTTT	CASSPQVTGELFF
TRBV7-2	TRBJ2-3	NA	NA	TGTGCCAGCAGCTTAGTTTGGGGAGGTGGTGGTGATACGCAGTATTTT	CASSLVWGGGGDTQYF
TRBV14	TRBJ1-2	NA	NA	TGTGCCAGCAGCCAGCTGGGCCACGGTGCCGGCTACACCTTC	CASSQLGHGAGYTF
TRBV5-1	TRBJ2-7	NA	NA	TGCGCCAGCAGCTCGATCCCGCCTACTTCCTACGAGCAGTACTTC	CASSSIPPTSYEQYF
TRBV6-1	TRBJ2-5	NA	NA	TGTGCCAGCAGTCCTCGCCGGGAGACCCAGTACTTC	CASSPRRETQYF
TRBV15	TRBJ2-2	TRBD1	NA	TGTGCCACCAGCAGGGTTCTAGCTTCCGGGACAGCGAACACCGGGGAGCTGTTTTTT	CATSRVLASGTANTGELFF
TRBV19	TRBJ2-7	NA	few	TGTGCCAGTAGTATAGGCCGGAGGGGCAGCTACGAGCAGTACTTC	CASSIGRRGSYEQYF
TRBV5-1	TRBJ2-3	TRBD2	NA	TGCGCCAGCAGCTATAGCGGGGCTTGGGCAGATACGCAGTATTTT	CASSYSGAWADTQYF
TRBV10-2	TRBJ1-2	TRBD1	NA	TGCGCCAGCAGTTCCCGACAGGGGGCAAATGGCTACACCTTC	CASSSRQGANGYTF
TRBV2	TRBJ2-1	NA	NA	TGTGCCAGCAGAACATATAGCCATGAGCAGTTCTTC	CASRTYSHEQFF
TRBV19	TRBJ2-5	TRBD2	NA	TGTGCCAGTAGTGAACGCGGACTAGCGGGGGGTGAGACCCAGTACTTC	CASSERGLAGGETQYF
TRBV5-6	TRBJ2-2	TRBD2	NA	TGTGCCAGCAGCCAAATACATAGCGGGGGGACCGGCGGGGAGCTGTTTTTT	CASSQIHSGGTGGELFF
TRBV27	TRBJ2-5	NA	NA	TGTGCCAGCAGTTTATCTTGGAATCAGGGAGAGACCCAGTACTTC	CASSLSWNQGETQYF
TRBV7-3	TRBJ2-2	NA	NA	TGTGCCACGGAGGTGGACACCGGGGAGCTGTTTTTT	CATEVDTGELFF
TRBV7-9	TRBJ2-3	NA	few	TGTGCCAGCAGCCGAGACACAGATACGCAGTATTTT	CASSRDTDTQYF
TRBV5-6	TRBJ2-7	TRBD1	few	TGTGCCAGCAACCAAGCCCCTGGACAGGTCTACGAGCAGTACTTC	CASNQAPGQVYEQYF
TRBV5-1	TRBJ2-5	TRBD1	NA	TGCGCCAGCAGCTTCAGGGGGCTGGGAGAGACCCAGTACTTC	CASSFRGLGETQYF
TRBV10-1	TRBJ2-5	NA	NA	TGCGCCAGCGGCCGACAGCAAGAGACCCAGTACTTC	CASGRQQETQYF
TRBV4-1	TRBJ2-2	NA	NA	TGCGCCAGCAGCCAAGATCCCCTAGTAACCGGGGAGCTGTTTTTT	CASSQDPLVTGELFF
TRBV11-2	TRBJ2-1	TRBD2	once	TGTGCCAGCAGCGATACGGGTCTAGCGGGTCTCAATGAGCAGTTCTTC	CASSDTGLAGLNEQFF
TRBV7-8	TRBJ1-2	NA	few	TGTGCCAGCAGCTTGGTCAGGGGAGAGGGCTACACCTTC	CASSLVRGEGYTF
TRBV14	TRBJ2-1	NA	NA	TGTGCCAGCAGCCCGCAGGGGGGAGGTGGCAATGAGCAGTTCTTC	CASSPQGGGGNEQFF
TRBV5-6	TRBJ2-3	TRBD2	few	TGTGCCAGCAGACCGGGACTAGCGGAGGGGACAGATACGCAGTATTTT	CASRPGLAEGTDTQYF
TRBV9	TRBJ2-3	NA	NA	TGTGCCAGCAGCGTAGCAGGTAGCGGCTACACAGATACGCAGTATTTT	CASSVAGSGYTDTQYF
TRBV9	TRBJ2-1	NA	once	TGTGCCAGCAGCCCTGAGTTGGGGCTGGATGAGCAGTTCTTC	CASSPELGLDEQFF
TRBV7-2	TRBJ1-6	TRBD1	NA	TGTGCCAGCACCATAGGGGGCCATATCTCACCCCTCCACTTT	CASTIGGHISPLHF
TRBV5-6	TRBJ2-1	TRBD2	NA	TGTGCCAGCAGCTTGAGCGGGAGCGCTTGGGACAATGAGCAGTTCTTC	CASSLSGSAWDNEQFF
TRBV7-6	TRBJ2-1	NA	NA	TGTGCCAGCAGCTTAACAGGTTACAATGAGCAGTTCTTC	CASSLTGYNEQFF
TRBV11-3	TRBJ2-5	NA	NA	TGTGCCAGCAGCTCAGGGGATGAAGGGGCCCAAGAGACCCAGTACTTC	CASSSGDEGAQETQYF
TRBV5-6	TRBJ2-5	TRBD2	few	TGTGCCAGCAGCTTGCCTCCTCCGGGACTAGCGCAAGAGACCCAGTACTTC	CASSLPPPGLAQETQYF
TRBV14	TRBJ2-1	TRBD2	NA	TGTGCCAGCAGCCAAGATCGGGGGGGTGAGCAGTTCTTC	CASSQDRGGEQFF